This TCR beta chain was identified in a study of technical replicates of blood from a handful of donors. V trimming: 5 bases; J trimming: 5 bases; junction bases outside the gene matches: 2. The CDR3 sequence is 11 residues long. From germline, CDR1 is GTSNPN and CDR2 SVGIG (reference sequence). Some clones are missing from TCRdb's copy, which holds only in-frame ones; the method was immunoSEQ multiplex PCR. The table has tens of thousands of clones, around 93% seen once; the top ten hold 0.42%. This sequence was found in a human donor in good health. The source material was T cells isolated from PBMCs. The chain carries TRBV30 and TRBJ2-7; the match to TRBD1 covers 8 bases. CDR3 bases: TGTGCCTGGGGACAGGGAAACGAGCAGTACTTC. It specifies CAWGQGNEQYF.